What follows are 8 T cell receptor beta chains derived from one specimen sequenced in a study of blood T cell repertoires in COVID-19. Assay: immunoSEQ multiplex PCR; the TCRdb copy retains only in-frame clones and omits some. The data show around 240,000 clones, almost 85% seen once. Material: peripheral blood. These receptors were collected from an elderly woman with acute or convalescent COVID-19.

This rearrangement joins TRBV29-1 to TRBJ2-5; 9 bases line up with TRBD2. V gave up 8 bases and J gave up 3 bases; unmatched junction bases: 13. The CDR3 extends over 15 amino acids. Germline CDR1 is SQVTM and CDR2 is ANQGSEA. CDR3 sequence (DNA): TGCAGCACTTCGAATAGCGGGAGCGGGGAAGAGACCCAGTACTTC. This translates into CSTSNSGSGEETQYF.

The genes are TRBV7-2 and TRBJ2-7; D remains ambiguous. Germline V gene data show CDR1 as SGHTA and CDR2 as FQGNSA. V was trimmed by 6 bases and J by 5 bases, leaving 5 bases between them. The CDR3 has 10 amino acids. The CDR3: CASREDEQYF. The CDR3, as DNA: TGTGCCAGCAGAGAGGACGAGCAGTACTTC.

The chain carries TRBV24-1 and TRBJ2-1; TRBD1 agrees at 7 bases. This CDR3 contains 11 residues. Germline V gives CDR1 KGHDR, CDR2 SFDVKD. V trimming: 4 bases; J trimming: 13 bases; junction bases outside the gene matches: 3. CDR3 DNA sequence: TGTGCCACCAGTGAACAGGGGAAACAGTTCTTC. Amino acids: CATSEQGKQFF.

The rearrangement joins TRBV3-1 (or the pseudogene TRBV3-2) to TRBJ2-1; a possible D gene is TRBD2 (6 bases). The germline V and J ends were trimmed by 2 bases and 4 bases, with 15 bases remaining between them. Germline V gene sequence: CDR1 LGHDT, CDR2 YNNKEL (reference sequence). The CDR3 runs to 16 residues. The CDR3 region has the DNA TGTGCCAGCAGCCAAAGGGACCGGGACTCATACAATGAGCAGTTCTTC. Its translation is CASSQRDRDSYNEQFF.

V usage is TRBV19 and J usage is TRBJ2-2; 10 bases fit TRBD2. CDR1 is LNHDA, CDR2 SQIVND, per germline (reference sequence). The CDR3 consists of 15 residues. The junction had 6 bases not matched to a gene; V was cut back by 7 bases and J by 4 bases. The CDR3 bases are TGTGCCAGTACCCTAGCGGGAGTGAGCACCGGGGAGCTGTTTTTT. It specifies CASTLAGVSTGELFF.

The genes are TRBV6-4 and TRBJ1-1, with 9 bases fitting TRBD1. The V gene end was trimmed by 4 bases and the J gene end by 0 bases; junction bases not matched to a gene: 6. CDR1 and CDR2 from the germline V gene are MRHNA and SNTAGT. The CDR3 runs 16 residues. This chain's CDR3 is CASSATGGRMNTEAFF. The CDR3 region has the DNA TGTGCCAGCAGTGCAACAGGGGGCCGCATGAACACTGAAGCTTTCTTT.

This chain joins TRBV19 and TRBJ2-7; D remains unclear. The CDR3 consists of 16 residues. The V and J ends lost 0 bases and 5 bases respectively, with 17 bases between them. The germline CDR1 and CDR2 sequences are LNHDA and SQIVND (reference sequence). The CDR3 DNA reads TGTGCCAGTAGTATAGAAGGCAGGATGGTTCCCCACGAGCAGTACTTC. It codes for CASSIEGRMVPHEQYF.

The chain is built from TRBV3-1 (or the pseudogene TRBV3-2) and TRBJ2-1; 9 positions agree with TRBD1. The V segment lost 2 bases and the J segment 8 bases; nucleotides outside the gene matches: 1. The CDR3 has 13 residues. CDR1 and CDR2 (germline): LGHDT, YNNKEL (reference sequence). The CDR3 nucleotides read TGTGCCAGCAGCCAAACAGGGGGCTATGAGCAGTTCTTC. Translation: CASSQTGGYEQFF.